This TCR beta chain was identified during a study of blood T cell repertoires in COVID-19. Study-level background: Samples representing acute and convalescent COVID-19 were sourced from the United States, Italy and Spain. Nucleic acid was either cDNA or gDNA, and it came from T cells, B-cell-depleted T cells, or PBMCs.

Methods used by the authors: Researchers report that nucleated cell counts were estimated from reference gene primer amplification. Data came from immunoSEQ multiplex PCR; TCRdb stores just in-frame clones and leaves some out. The DNA gave D and trimming, while V, J and clone size come from that table. The table has roughly 150,000 clones, 70% to 85% seen once. Source material: peripheral blood. The TCR comes from a woman between 50 and 59 years old in a cohort sampled during active or convalescent COVID-19.

CDR3 bases: TGCAGCGTTGAGTACCCAGGGACAGGGGACTACGAGCAGTACTTC. It translates to CSVEYPGTGDYEQYF. The gene calls are TRBV29-1 and TRBJ2-7; 10 bases are a match to TRBD1. V gave up 3 bases and J gave up 3 bases; unmatched junction bases: 8. CDR1 and CDR2 (germline): SQVTM, ANQGSEA. This CDR3 has 15 residues.